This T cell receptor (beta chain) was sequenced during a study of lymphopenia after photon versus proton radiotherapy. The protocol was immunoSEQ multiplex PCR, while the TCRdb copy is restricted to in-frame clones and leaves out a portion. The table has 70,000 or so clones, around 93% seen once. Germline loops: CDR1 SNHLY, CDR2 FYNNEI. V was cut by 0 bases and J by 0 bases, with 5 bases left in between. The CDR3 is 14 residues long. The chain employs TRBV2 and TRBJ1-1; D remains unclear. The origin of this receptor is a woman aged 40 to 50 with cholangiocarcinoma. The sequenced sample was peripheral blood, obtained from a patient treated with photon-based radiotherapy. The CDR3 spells CASSEAYMNTEAFF. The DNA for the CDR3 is TGTGCCAGCAGTGAAGCGTATATGAACACTGAAGCTTTCTTT.